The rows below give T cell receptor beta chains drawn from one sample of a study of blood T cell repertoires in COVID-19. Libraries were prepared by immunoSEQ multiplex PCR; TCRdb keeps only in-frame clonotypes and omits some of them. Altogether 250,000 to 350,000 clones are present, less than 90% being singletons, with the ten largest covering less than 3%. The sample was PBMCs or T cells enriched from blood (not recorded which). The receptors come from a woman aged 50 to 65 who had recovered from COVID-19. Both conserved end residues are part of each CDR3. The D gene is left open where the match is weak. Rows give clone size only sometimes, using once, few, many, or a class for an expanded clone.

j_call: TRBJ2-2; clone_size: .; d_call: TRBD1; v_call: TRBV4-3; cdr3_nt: TGCGCCAGCAGCGACAGGGCGAACACCGGGGAGCTGTTTTTT; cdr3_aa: CASSDRANTGELFF
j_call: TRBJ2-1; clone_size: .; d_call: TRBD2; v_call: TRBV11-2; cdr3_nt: TGTGCCAGCAGCCGGAGCGGGATTTACAATGAGCAGTTCTTC; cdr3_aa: CASSRSGIYNEQFF
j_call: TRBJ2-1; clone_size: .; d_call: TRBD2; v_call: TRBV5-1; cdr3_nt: TGCGCCAGCAGCTCGCTACCCACTAGCGGGGGTATACTCTACAATGAGCAGTTCTTC; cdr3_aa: CASSSLPTSGGILYNEQFF
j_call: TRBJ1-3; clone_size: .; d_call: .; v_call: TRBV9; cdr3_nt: TGTGCCAGCAGCGTAGACCAGGGGAACACCATATATTTT; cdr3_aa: CASSVDQGNTIYF
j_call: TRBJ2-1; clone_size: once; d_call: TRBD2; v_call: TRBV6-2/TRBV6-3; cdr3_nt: TGTGCCAGCAGTTCGCCTAGCGGGATCTACAATGAGCAGTTCTTC; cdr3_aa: CASSSPSGIYNEQFF
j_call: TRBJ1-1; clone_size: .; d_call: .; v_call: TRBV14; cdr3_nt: TGTGCCAGCAGCCAAGAAGGCAGGATGAACACTGAAGCTTTCTTT; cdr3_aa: CASSQEGRMNTEAFF
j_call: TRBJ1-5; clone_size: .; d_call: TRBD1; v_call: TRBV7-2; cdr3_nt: TGTGCCAGCAGCTCCAGGACGGACAGGGGCAGCCAGCCCCAGCATTTT; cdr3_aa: CASSSRTDRGSQPQHF
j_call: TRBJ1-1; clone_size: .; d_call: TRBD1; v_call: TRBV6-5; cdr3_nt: TGTGCCAGCAGTTACGGGACAGGGGGCGCGAGGACTGAAGCTTTCTTT; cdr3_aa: CASSYGTGGARTEAFF
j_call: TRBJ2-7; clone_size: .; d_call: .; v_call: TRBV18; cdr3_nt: TGTGCCAGCTCGCCCGGGGTCTCCTACGAGCAGTACTTC; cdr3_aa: CASSPGVSYEQYF
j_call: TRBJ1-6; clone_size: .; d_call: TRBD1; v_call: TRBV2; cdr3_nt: TGTGCCAGCAGTGTCCGGGACAGAGGGGGGTCACCCCTCCACTTT; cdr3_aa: CASSVRDRGGSPLHF
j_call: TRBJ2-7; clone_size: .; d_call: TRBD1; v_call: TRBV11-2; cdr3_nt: TGTGCCAGCAGCTTAGTGTTGCGGTGGGCGGGACAGGGCGACTACGAGCAGTACTTC; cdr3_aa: CASSLVLRWAGQGDYEQYF
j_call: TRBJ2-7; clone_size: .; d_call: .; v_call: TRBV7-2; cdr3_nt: TGTGCCAGCAGCCTGTCCCCGTACGAGCAGTACTTC; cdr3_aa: CASSLSPYEQYF
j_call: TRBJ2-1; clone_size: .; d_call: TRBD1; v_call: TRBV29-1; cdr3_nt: TGCAGCGCCCGGGACAGGGACTACAATGAGCAGTTCTTC; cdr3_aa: CSARDRDYNEQFF
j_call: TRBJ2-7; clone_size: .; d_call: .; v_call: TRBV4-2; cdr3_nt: TGTGCCAGCAGCCAAGATGGGATGGGCGGGCCCGCCTACGAGCAGTACTTC; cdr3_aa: CASSQDGMGGPAYEQYF
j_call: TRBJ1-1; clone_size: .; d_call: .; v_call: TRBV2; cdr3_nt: TGTGCCAGCAGTGACAGGGGCGAAGGTGAAGCTTTCTTT; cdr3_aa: CASSDRGEGEAFF
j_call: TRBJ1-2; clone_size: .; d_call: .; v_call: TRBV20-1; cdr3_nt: TGCAGTGCCTCCCAGGGCGGCTACACCTTC; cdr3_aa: CSASQGGYTF
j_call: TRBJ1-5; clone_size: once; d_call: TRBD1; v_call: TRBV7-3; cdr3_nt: TGTGCCAGCAGCTTGGGACAGGGAGGTTGGCAGCCCCAGCATTTT; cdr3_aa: CASSLGQGGWQPQHF
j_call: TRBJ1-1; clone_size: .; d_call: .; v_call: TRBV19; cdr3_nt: TGTGCCAGTAAGGATCGCGGGACTTACACTGAAGCTTTCTTT; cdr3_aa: CASKDRGTYTEAFF
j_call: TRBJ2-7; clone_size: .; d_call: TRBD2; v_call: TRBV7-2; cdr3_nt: TGTGCCAGCAGCTTAGGCCTAGCGGGAGTTAGCGAGCAGTACTTC; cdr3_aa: CASSLGLAGVSEQYF
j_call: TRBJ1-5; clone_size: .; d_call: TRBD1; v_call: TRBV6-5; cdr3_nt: TGTGCCAGCAAGGACAGGTCCTATAGCAATCAGCCCCAGCATTTT; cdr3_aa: CASKDRSYSNQPQHF
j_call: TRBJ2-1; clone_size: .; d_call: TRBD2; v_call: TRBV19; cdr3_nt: TGTGCCAGCGCAAGCGGGGCGACCTACAATGAGCAGTTCTTC; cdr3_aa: CASASGATYNEQFF
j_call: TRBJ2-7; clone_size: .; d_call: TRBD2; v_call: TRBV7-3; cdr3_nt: TGTGCCAGCAGCTTAGTGGGTCTAGCGGGAGTACAGCAGTACTTC; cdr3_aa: CASSLVGLAGVQQYF
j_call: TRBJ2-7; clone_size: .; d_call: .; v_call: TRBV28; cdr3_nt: TGTGCCAGCACCACGGGACTCCGTTCCTACGAGCAGTACTTC; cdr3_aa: CASTTGLRSYEQYF
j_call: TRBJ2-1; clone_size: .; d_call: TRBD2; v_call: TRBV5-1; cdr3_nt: TGCGCCAGCAGCTTGGGGGTGAAGGTAGCGGGAGACACGGGAGGCTCCTACAATGAGCAGTTCTTC; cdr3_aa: CASSLGVKVAGDTGGSYNEQFF
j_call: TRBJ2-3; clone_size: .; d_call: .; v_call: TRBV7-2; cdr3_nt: TGTGCCAGCAGCTTAGTCGTGACCACGGGGATCACAGATACGCAGTATTTT; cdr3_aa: CASSLVVTTGITDTQYF
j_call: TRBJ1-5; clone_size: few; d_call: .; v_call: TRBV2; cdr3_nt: TGTGCCAGCAGTGACCAACGGACTAATCAGCCCCAGCATTTT; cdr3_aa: CASSDQRTNQPQHF
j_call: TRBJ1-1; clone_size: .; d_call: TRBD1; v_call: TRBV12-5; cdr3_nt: TGTGCTAGTGGTTTCGCGACAGGGGTGAACACTGAAGCTTTCTTT; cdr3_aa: CASGFATGVNTEAFF
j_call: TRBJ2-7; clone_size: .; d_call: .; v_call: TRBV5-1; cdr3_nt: TGCGCCAGCAGCTTGTCCTCTCGGGACTTGGGCTACGAGCAGTACTTC; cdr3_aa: CASSLSSRDLGYEQYF
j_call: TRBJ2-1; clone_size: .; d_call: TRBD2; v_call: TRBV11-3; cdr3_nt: TGTGCCAGCAGCGATCCGGGACTAGGTTTTGAGCAGTTCTTC; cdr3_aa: CASSDPGLGFEQFF
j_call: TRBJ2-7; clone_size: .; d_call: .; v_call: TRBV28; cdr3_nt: TGTGCCAGCTTGACACCGAGCTCCTACGAGCAGTACTTC; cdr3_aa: CASLTPSSYEQYF
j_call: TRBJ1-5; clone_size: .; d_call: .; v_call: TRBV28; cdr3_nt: TGTGCCAGCAGTTTACCAGGGATGGGCAATCAGCCCCAGCATTTT; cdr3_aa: CASSLPGMGNQPQHF
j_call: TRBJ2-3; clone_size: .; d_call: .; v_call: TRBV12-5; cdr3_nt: TGTGCTAGTGGTTTGGTCGGGACAGATACGCAGTATTTT; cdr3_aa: CASGLVGTDTQYF
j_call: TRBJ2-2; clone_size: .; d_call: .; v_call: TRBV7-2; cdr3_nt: TGTGCCAGCAGCTTAAAATGGAGTACCGGGGAGCTGTTTTTT; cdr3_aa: CASSLKWSTGELFF
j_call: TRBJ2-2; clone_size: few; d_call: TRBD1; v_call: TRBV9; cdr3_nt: TGTGCCAGCAGCAGGACAGGGGGCGCATACACCGGGGAGCTGTTTTTT; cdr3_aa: CASSRTGGAYTGELFF
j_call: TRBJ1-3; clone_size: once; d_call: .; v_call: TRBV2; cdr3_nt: TGTGCCAGCAGTGAGAACAGGGCTGGAAACACCATATATTTT; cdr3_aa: CASSENRAGNTIYF